The TCR beta chain described here comes from a study of blood T cell repertoires in COVID-19. Study summary: The cDNA or gDNA used as material had been derived from T cells, B-cell-depleted T cells, or PBMCs.

Original analysis: Reference gene primer amplification yielded estimated nucleated cell counts. Measured with immunoSEQ multiplex PCR; TCRdb has only the in-frame clones, and not every one. Clone size and V and J calls were adopted from that table, with D and trimming inferred from the DNA. Of 300,000 to 400,000 clones in the sample, around 89% were seen once. The CDR3 covers 17 residues. From germline, CDR1 is ENHRY and CDR2 SYGVKD. V lost 3 bases, J lost 2 bases, and 7 bases stayed unmatched. This TCR came from a woman in her 30s with COVID-19, enrolled during active disease. The source material was peripheral blood. The chain joins TRBV10-3 to TRBJ2-3; 11 bases map to TRBD2. The CDR3 bases are TGTGCCATCAGTGACTCGACTAGCGGGGACTTCACAGATACGCAGTATTTT. Its translation: CAISDSTSGDFTDTQYF.